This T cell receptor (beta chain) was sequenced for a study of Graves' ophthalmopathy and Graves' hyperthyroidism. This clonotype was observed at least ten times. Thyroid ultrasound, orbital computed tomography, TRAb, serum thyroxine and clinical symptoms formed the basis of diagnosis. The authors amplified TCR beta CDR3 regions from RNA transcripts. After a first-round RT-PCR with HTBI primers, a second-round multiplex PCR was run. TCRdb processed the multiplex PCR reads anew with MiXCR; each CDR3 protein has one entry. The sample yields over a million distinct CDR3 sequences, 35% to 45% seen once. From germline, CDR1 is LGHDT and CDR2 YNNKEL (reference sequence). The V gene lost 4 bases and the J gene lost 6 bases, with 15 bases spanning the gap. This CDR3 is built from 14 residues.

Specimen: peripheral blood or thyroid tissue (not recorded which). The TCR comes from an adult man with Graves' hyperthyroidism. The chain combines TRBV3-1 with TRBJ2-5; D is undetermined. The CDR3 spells CASSLYDPLQTQYF. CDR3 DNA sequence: TGTGCCAGCAGCCTCTACGACCCCTTACAGACCCAGTACTTC.